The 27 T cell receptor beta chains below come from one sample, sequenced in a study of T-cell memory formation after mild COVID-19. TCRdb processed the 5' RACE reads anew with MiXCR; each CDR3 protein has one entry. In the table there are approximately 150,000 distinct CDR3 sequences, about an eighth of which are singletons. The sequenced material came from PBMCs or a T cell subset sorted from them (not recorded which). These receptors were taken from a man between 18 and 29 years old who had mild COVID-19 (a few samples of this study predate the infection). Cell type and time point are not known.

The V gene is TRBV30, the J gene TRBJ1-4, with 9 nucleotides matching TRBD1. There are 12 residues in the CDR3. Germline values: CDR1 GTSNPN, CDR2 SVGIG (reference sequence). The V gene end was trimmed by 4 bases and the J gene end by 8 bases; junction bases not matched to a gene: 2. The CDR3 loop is CAWNRGLEKLFF. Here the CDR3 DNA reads TGTGCCTGGAACAGGGGGCTCGAAAAACTGTTTTTT.

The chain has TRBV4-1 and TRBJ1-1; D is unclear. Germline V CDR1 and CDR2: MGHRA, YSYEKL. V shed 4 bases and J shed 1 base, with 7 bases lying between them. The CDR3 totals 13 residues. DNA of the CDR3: TGCGCCAGCAGCCGCGCAGAGAACACTGAAGCTTTCTTT. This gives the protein CASSRAENTEAFF.

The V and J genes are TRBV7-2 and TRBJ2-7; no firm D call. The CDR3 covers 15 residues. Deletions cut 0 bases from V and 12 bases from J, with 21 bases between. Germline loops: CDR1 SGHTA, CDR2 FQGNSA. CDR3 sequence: CASSLAGLDSYGGYF. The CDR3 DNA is TGTGCCAGCAGCTTAGCCGGGTTAGATTCCTACGGTGGGTACTTC.

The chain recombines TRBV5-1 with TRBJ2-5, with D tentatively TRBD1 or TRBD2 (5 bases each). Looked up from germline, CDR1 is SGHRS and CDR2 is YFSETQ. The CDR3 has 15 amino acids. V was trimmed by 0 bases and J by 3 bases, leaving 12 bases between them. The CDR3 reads CASSLVGTREETQYF. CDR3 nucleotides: TGCGCCAGCAGCTTGGTCGGGACCAGGGAAGAGACCCAGTACTTC.

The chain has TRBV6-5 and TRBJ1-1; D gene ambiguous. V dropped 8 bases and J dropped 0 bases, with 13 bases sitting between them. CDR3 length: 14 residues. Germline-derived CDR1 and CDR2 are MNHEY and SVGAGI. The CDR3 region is CASGRVGMNTEAFF. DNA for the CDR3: TGTGCCAGCGGGAGGGTAGGGATGAACACTGAAGCTTTCTTT.

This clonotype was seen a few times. This chain's CDR3 is CASGTGTGTYEQYF. The CDR3 DNA reads TGTGCCAGCGGAACCGGGACAGGGACCTACGAGCAGTACTTC. This sequence joins TRBV18 and TRBJ2-7, with TRBD1 matching over 9 bases. There are 14 residues in the CDR3. V was pared by 8 bases and J by 2 bases, with 7 bases of the junction left unmatched. Looked up from germline, CDR1 is KGHSH and CDR2 is LQKENI.

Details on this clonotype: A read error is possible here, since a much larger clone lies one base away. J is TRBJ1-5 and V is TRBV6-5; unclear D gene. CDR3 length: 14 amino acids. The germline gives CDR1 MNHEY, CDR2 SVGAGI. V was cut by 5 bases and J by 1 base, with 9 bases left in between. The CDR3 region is CASSRRGSNQPQHF. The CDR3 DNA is TGTGCCAGCAGTCGGAGAGGGAGCAATCAGCCCCAGCATTTT.

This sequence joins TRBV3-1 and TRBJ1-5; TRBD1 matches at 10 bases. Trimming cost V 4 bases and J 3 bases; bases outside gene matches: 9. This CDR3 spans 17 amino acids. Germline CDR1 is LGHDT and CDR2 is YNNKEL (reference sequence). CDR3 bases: TGTGCCAGCAGCCCAAGCCGGGACAGGGGTTTCAATCAGCCCCAGCATTTT. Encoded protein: CASSPSRDRGFNQPQHF.

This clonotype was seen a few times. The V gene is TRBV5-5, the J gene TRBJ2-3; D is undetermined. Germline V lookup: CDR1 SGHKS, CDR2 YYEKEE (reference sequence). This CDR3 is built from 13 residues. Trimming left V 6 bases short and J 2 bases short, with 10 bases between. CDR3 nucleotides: TGTGCCAGCACCCACCCCCCCACAGATACGCAGTATTTT. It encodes CASTHPPTDTQYF.

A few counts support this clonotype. CDR3 loop: CASSQDPGNTEAFF. Here the CDR3 DNA reads TGCGCCAGCAGCCAAGATCCGGGGAACACTGAAGCTTTCTTT. This chain joins TRBV4-1 and TRBJ1-1; D unresolved. Germline assignment: CDR1 MGHRA and CDR2 YSYEKL. The length of the CDR3 is 14 residues. The V and J ends lost 0 bases and 1 base respectively, with 6 bases between them.

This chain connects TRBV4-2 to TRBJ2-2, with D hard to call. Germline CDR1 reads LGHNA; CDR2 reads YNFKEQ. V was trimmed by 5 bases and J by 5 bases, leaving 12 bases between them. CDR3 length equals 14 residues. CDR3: CASSSNQITGELFF. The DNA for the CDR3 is TGTGCCAGCAGCTCCAATCAGATTACCGGGGAGCTGTTTTTT.

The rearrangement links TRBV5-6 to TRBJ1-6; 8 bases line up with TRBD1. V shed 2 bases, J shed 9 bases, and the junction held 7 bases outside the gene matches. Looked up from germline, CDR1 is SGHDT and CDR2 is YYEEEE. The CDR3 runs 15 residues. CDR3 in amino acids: CASSFSPTGVSPLHF. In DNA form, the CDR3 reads TGTGCCAGCAGCTTCTCGCCGACAGGGGTTTCACCCCTCCACTTT.

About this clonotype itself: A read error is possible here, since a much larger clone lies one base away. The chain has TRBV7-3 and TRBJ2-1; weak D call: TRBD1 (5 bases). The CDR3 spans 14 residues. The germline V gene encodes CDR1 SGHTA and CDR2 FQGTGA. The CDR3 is CASSPRGSYNEQLF. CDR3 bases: TGTGCCAGCAGCCCTAGGGGCTCCTACAATGAGCAGTTATTC. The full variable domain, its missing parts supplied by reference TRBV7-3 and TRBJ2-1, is GAGVSQTPSNKVTEKGKYVELRCDPISGHTALYWYRQSLGQGPEFLIYFQGTGAADDSGLPNDRFFAVRPEGSVSTLKIQRTERGDSAVYLCASSPRGSYNEQLFGPGTRLTVL.

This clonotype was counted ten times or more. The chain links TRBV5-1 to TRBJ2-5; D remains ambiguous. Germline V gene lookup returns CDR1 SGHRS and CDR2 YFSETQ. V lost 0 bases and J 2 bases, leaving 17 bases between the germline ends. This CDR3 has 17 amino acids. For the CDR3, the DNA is TGCGCCAGCAGCTTGGTTCGGGCAGGAACGATACAAGAGACCCAGTACTTC. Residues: CASSLVRAGTIQETQYF.

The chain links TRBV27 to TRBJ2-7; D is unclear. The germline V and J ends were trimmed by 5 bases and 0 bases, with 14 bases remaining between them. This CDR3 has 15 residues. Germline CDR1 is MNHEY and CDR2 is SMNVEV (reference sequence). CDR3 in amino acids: CASSQGPGSSYEQYV. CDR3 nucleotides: TGTGCCAGCAGTCAAGGGCCAGGTAGCTCCTACGAGCAGTACGTC.

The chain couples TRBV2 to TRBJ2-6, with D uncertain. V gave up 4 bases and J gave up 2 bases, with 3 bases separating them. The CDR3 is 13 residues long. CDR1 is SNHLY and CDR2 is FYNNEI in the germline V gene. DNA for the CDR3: TGTGCCAGCAGTGCGACTGGGGCCAACGTCCTGACTTTC. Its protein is CASSATGANVLTF. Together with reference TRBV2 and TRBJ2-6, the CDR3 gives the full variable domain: EPEVTQTPSHQVTQMGQEVILRCVPISNHLYFYWYRQILGQKVEFLVSFYNNEISEKSEIFDDQFSVERPDGSNFTLKIRSTKLEDSAMYFCASSATGANVLTFGAGSRLTVL.

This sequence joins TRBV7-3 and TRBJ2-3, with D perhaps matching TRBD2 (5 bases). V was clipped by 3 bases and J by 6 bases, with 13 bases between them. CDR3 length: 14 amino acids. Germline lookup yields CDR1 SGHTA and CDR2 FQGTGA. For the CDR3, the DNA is TGTGCCAGCAGCTTGGAGGCAGCTTCGGATACGCAGTATTTT. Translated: CASSLEAASDTQYF.

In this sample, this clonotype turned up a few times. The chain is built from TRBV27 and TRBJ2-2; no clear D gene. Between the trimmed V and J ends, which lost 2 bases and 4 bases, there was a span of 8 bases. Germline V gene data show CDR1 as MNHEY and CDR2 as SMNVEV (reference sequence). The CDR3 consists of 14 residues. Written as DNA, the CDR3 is TGTGCCAGCAGTTTACAGGCGCGCACCGGGGAGCTGTTTTTT. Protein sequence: CASSLQARTGELFF.

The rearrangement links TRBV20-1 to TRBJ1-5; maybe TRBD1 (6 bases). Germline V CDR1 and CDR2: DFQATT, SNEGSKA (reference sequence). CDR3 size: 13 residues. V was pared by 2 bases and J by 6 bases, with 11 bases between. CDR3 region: CSARPQGTQPQHF. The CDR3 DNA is TGCAGTGCTAGACCCCAGGGGACTCAGCCCCAGCATTTT.

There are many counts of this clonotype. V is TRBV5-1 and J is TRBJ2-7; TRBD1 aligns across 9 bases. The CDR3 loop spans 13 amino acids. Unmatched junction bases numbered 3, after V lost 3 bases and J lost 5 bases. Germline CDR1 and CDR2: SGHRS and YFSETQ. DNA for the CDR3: TGCGCCAGCAGCTGGGGACAGGGTGACGAGCAGTACGTC. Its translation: CASSWGQGDEQYV.

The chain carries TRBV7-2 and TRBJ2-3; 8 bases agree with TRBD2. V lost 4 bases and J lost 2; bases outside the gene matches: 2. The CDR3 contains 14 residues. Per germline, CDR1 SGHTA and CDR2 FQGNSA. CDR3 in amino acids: CASSSGGYTDTQYF. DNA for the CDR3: TGTGCCAGCAGCTCGGGGGGGTACACAGATACGCAGTATTTT.

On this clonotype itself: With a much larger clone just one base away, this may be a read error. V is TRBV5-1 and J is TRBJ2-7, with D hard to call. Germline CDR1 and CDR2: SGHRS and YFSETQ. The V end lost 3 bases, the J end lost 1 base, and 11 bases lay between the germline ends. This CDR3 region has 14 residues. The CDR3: CASSWRPGSYEQYF. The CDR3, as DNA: TGCGCCAGCAGCTGGAGACCCGGATCCTACGAGCAGTACTTC.

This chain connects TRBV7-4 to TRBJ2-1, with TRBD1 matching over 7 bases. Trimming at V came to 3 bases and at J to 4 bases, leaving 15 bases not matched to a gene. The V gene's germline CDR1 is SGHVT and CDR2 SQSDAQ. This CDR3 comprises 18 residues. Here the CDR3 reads CASSFTDRHNSLYNEQFF. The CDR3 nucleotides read TGTGCCAGCAGCTTCACGGACAGGCATAATTCTCTGTACAATGAGCAGTTCTTC.

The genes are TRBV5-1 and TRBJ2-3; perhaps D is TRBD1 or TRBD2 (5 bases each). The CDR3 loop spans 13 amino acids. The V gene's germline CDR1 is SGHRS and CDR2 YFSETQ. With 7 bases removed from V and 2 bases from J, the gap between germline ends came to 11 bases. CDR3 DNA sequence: TGCGCCAGCCTCGGGGCCAACACAGATACGCAGTATTTT. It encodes CASLGANTDTQYF.

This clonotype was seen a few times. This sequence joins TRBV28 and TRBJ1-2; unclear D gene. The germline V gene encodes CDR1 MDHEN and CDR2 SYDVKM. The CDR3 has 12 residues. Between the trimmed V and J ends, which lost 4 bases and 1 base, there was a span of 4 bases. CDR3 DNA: TGTGCCAGCAGTTCGGGTAACTATGGCTACACCTTC. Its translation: CASSSGNYGYTF.

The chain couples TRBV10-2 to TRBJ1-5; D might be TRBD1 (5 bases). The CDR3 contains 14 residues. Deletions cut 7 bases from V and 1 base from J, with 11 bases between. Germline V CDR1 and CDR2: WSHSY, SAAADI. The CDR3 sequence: CASTLTASNQPQHF. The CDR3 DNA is TGCGCCAGCACCTTGACAGCGAGCAATCAGCCCCAGCATTTT.

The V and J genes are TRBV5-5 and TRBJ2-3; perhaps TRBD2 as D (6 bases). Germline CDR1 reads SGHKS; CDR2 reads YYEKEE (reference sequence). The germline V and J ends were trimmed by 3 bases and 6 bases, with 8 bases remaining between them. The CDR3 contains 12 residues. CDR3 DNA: TGTGCCAGCAGCTACGGGGGTGATACGCAGTATTTT. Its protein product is CASSYGGDTQYF. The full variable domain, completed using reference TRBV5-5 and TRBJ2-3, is DAGVTQSPTHLIKTRGQQVTLRCSPISGHKSVSWYQQVLGQGPQFIFQYYEKEERGRGNFPDRFSARQFPNYSSELNVNALLLGDSALYLCASSYGGDTQYFGPGTRLTVL.